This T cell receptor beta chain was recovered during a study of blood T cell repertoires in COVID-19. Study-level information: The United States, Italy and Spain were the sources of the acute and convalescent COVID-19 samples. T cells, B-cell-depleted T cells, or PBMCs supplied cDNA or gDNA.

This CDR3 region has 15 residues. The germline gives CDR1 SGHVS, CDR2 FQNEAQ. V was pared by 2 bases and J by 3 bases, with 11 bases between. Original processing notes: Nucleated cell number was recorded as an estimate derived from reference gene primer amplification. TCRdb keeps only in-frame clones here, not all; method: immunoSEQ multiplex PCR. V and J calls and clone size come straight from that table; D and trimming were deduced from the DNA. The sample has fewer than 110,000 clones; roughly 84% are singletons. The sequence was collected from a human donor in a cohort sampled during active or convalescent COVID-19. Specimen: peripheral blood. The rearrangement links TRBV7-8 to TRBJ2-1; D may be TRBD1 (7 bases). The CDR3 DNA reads TGTGCCAGCAGCTTATCTCAGGGGGGCTACAATGAGCAGTTCTTC. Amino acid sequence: CASSLSQGGYNEQFF.